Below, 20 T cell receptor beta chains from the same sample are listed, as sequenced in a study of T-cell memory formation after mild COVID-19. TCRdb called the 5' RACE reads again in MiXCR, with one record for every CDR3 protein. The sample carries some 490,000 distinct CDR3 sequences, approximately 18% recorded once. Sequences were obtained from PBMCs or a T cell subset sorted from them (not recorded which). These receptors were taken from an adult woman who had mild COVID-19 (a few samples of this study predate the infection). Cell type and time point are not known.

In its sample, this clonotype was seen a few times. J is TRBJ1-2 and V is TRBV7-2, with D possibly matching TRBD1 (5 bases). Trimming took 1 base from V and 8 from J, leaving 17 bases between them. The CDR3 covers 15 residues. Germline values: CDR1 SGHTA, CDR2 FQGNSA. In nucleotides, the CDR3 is TGTGCCAGCAGCTTAGGGCCAGGGCAGTGGGAAGGCTACACCTTC. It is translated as CASSLGPGQWEGYTF.

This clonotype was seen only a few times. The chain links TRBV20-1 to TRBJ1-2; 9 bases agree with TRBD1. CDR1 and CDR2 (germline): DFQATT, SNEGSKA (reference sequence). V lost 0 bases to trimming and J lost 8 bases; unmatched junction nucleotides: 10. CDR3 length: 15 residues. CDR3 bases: TGCAGTGCTAGAGATCTCCCCGGGACAGGGAGAGGCTACACCTTC. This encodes CSARDLPGTGRGYTF.

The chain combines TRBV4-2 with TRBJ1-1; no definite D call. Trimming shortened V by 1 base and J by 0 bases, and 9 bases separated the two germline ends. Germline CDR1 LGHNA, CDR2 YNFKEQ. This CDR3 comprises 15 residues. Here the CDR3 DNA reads TGTGCCAGCAGCCAAGTACCGGGCTTGAACACTGAAGCTTTCTTT. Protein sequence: CASSQVPGLNTEAFF.

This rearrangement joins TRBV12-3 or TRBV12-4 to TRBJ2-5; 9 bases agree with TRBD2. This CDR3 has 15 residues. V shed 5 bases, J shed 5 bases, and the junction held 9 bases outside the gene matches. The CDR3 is CASSRIAGAGETQYF. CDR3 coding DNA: TGTGCCAGCAGTAGGATAGCGGGAGCTGGGGAGACCCAGTACTTC.

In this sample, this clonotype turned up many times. CDR3 sequence reads: CSARGGPSNYGYTF. CDR3 coding DNA: TGCAGTGCTAGGGGGGGCCCTTCTAACTATGGCTACACCTTC. The chain has TRBV20-1 and TRBJ1-2; the D gene is possibly TRBD1 (6 bases). Trimming removed 3 bases from V and 0 bases from J, with 11 bases in between. The CDR3 has 14 residues. Germline loops: CDR1 DFQATT, CDR2 SNEGSKA (reference sequence).

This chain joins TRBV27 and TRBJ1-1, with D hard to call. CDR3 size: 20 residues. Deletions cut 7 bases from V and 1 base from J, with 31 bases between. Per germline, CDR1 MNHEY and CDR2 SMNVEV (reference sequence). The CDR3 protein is CASTHLRTLRWKESNTEAFF. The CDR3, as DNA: TGTGCCAGCACACATCTCCGAACACTCAGGTGGAAGGAATCGAACACTGAAGCTTTCTTT.

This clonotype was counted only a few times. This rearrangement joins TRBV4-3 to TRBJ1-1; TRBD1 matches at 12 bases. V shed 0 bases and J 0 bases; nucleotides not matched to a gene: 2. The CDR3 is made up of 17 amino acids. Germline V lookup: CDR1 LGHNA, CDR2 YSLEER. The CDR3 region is CASSQDRDRGLNTEAFF. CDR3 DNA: TGCGCCAGCAGCCAAGATAGGGACAGGGGGCTGAACACTGAAGCTTTCTTT.

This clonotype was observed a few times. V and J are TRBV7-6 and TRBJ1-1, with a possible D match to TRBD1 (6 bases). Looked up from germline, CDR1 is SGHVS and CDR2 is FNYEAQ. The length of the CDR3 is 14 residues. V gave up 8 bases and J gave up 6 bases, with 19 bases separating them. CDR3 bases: TGTGCCAGCGGGGATTCCGGGGGGCCGGCTGAAGCTTTCTTT. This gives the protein CASGDSGGPAEAFF.

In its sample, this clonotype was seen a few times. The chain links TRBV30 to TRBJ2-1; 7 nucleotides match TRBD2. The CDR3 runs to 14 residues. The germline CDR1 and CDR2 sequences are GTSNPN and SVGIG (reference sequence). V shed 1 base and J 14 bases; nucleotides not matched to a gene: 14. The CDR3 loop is CAWSGGGTGMSKFF. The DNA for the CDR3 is TGTGCCTGGAGTGGGGGGGGAACAGGTATGAGTAAGTTCTTC.

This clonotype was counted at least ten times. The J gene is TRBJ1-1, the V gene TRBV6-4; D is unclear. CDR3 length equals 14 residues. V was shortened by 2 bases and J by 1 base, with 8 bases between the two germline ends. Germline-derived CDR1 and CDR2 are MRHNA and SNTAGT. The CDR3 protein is CASSDGLENTEAFF. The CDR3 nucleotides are TGTGCCAGCAGTGACGGGTTGGAGAACACTGAAGCTTTCTTT.

CDR3 nucleotide sequence: TGCGCCAGCAGCGGAGGAGATGGGGGAGCCAAAAACATTCAGTACTTC. This sequence encodes CASSGGDGGAKNIQYF. The chain is built from TRBV5-1 and TRBJ2-4; D tentatively fits TRBD1 or TRBD2 (5 bases each). Germline values: CDR1 SGHRS, CDR2 YFSETQ. CDR3 length equals 16 residues. V was cut by 4 bases and J by 0 bases, with 14 bases left in between.

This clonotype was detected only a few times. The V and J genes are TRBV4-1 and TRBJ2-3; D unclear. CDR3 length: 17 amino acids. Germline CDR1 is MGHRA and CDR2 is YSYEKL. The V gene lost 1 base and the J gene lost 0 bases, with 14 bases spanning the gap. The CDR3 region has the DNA TGCGCCAGCAGCCAAGTCGGGTCCGCGACTAGCACAGATACGCAGTATTTT. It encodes CASSQVGSATSTDTQYF.

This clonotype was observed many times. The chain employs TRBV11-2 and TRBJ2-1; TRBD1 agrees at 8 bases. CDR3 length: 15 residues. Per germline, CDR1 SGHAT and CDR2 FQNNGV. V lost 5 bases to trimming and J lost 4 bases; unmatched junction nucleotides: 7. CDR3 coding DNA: TGTGCCAGCAGCCCAGACAGGGGCGGTTACAATGAGCAGTTCTTC. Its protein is CASSPDRGGYNEQFF.

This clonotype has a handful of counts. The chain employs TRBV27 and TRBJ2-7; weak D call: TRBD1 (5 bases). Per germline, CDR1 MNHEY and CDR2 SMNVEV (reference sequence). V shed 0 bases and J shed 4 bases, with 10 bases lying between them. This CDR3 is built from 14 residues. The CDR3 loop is CASSLSATVYEQYF. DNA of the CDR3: TGTGCCAGCAGTTTATCCGCGACAGTTTACGAGCAGTACTTC.

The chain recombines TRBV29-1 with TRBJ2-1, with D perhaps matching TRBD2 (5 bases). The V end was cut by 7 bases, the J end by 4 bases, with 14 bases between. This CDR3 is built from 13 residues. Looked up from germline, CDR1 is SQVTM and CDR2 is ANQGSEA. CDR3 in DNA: TGCAGCGCCCCAAGGGAGCAGTACAATGAGCAGTTCTTC. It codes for CSAPREQYNEQFF.

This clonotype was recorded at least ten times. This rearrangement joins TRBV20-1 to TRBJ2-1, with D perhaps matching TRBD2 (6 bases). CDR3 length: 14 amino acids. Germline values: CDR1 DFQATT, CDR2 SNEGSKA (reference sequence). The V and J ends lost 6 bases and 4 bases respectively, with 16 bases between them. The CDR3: CSASARDVYNEQFF. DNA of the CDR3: TGCAGTGCCTCGGCGCGGGACGTATACAATGAGCAGTTCTTC.

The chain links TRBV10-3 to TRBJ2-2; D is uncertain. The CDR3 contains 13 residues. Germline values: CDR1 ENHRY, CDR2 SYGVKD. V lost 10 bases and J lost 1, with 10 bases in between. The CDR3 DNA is TGTGCCACCAAGGACGAGAACACCGGGGAGCTGTTTTTT. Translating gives CATKDENTGELFF.

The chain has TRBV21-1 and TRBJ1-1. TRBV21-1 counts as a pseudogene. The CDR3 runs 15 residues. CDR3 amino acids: CASSKVTEVNTEAFF. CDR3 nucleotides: TGTGCCAGCAGCAAAGTTACAGAGGTGAACACTGAAGCTTTCTTT.

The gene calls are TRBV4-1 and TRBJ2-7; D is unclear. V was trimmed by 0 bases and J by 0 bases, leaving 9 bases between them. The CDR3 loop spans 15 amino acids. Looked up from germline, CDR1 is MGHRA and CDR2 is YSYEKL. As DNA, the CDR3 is TGCGCCAGCAGCCAAGATTGGACGCCCTCCTACGAGCAGTACTTC. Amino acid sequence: CASSQDWTPSYEQYF.

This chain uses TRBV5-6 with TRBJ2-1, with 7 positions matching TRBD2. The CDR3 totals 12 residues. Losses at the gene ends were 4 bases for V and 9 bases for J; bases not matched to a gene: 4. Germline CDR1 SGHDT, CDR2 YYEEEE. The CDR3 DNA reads TGTGCCAGCAGCCAGGGACTATCTGAGCAGTTCTTC. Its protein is CASSQGLSEQFF.